This T cell receptor (beta chain) came from a study of blood T cell repertoires in COVID-19. In the authors' methods: Amplified reference gene primers provided the basis for estimating nucleated cell counts. Clones were sequenced by immunoSEQ multiplex PCR, and TCRdb holds only the in-frame ones, with some missing. The V and J calls and clone size are taken from that table; D and trimming were inferred from the DNA. The sample carries fewer than 200,000 clones, about 88% recorded once. CDR3 length equals 14 residues. Germline assignment: CDR1 KGHDR and CDR2 SFDVKD. V dropped 4 bases and J dropped 10; count of bases not matched to a gene: 9.

This chain joins TRBV24-1 and TRBJ2-5; 9 nucleotides line up with TRBD1. Sequencing input: peripheral blood. This sequence originates from a man in his 60s with acute or convalescent COVID-19. The CDR3 protein is CATSDPTGGGDQYF. The CDR3 DNA reads TGTGCCACCAGTGACCCGACAGGGGGGGGAGACCAGTACTTC.